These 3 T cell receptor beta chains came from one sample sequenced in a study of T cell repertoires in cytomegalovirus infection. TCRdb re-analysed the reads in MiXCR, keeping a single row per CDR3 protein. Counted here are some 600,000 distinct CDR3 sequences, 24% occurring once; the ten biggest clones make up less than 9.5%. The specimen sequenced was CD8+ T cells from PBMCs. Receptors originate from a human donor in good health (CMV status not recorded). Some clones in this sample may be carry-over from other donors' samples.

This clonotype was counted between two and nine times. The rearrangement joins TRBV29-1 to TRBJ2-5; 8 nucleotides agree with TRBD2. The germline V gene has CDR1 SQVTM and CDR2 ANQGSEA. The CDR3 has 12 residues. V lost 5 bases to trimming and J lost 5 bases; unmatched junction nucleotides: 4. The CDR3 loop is CSVPRGGETQYF. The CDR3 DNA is TGCAGCGTTCCTCGGGGGGGGGAGACCCAGTACTTC. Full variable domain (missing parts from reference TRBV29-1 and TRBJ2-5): SAVISQKPSRDICQRGTSLTIQCQVDSQVTMMFWYRQQPGQSLTLIATANQGSEATYESGFVIDKFPISRPNLTFSTLTVSNMSPEDSSIYLCSVPRGGETQYFGPGTRLLVL.

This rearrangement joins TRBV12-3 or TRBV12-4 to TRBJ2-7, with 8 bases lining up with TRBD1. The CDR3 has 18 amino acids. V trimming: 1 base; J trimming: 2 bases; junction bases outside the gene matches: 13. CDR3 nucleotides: TGTGCCAGCAGTTTAGGGCGTCGACGACAGGGGATGGCCTACGAGCAGTACTTC. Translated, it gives CASSLGRRRQGMAYEQYF.

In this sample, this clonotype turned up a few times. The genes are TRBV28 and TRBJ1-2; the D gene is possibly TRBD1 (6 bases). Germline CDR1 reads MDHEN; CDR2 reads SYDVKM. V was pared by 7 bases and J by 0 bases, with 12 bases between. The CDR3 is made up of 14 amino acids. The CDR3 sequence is CASTSTGANYGYTF. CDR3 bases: TGTGCCAGCACCTCGACAGGAGCTAACTATGGCTACACCTTC.